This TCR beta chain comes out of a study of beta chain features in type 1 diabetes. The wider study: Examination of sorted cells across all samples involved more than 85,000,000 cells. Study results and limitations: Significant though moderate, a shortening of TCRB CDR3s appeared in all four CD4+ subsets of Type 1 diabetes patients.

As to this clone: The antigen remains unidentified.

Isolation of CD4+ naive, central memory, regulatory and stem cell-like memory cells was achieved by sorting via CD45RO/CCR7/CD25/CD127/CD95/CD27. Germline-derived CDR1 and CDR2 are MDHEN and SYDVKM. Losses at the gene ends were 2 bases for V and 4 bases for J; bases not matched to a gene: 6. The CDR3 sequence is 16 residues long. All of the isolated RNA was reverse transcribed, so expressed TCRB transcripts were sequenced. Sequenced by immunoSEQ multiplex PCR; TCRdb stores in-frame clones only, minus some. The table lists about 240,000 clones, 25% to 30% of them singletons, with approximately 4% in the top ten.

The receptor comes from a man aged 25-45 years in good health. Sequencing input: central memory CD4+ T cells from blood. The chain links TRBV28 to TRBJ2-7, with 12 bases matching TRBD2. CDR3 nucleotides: TGTGCCAGCAGTTTAAGTACTAGCGGGAGGAAATACGAGCAGTACTTC. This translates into CASSLSTSGRKYEQYF.